This TCR beta chain was recorded in a study of T cell responses to AZD1222 COVID-19 vaccine. Findings and caveats of the study: Donors were chiefly white British, with a greater number of females, and clonal diversity was perhaps underestimated. Without day 14 samples, only post-peak T cell repertoires were studied. Vaccine-associated CD4 TCRs ranged over spike, dominating at 160-218 and 743-854.

V dropped 3 bases and J dropped 4 bases, with 12 bases sitting between them. The CDR3 totals 14 residues. Germline assignment: CDR1 LNHDA and CDR2 SQIVND (reference sequence). Turning to this clone: Its antigen is unknown.

TCRdb's copy holds only in-frame clones and misses some; the assay was immunoSEQ multiplex PCR. The sample comprises under 200,000 clones, approximately 92% of which are singletons, and about 3.5% rests with the top ten. The starting material was peripheral blood, obtained 28 days after the second dose of the MenACWY control vaccine. This sequence was found in an adult who received the MenACWY meningococcal vaccine as a control. The V and J genes are TRBV19 and TRBJ1-1; no clear D. Here the CDR3 DNA reads TGTGCCAGTAGTATCTCGGTGGGAGGCACTGAAGCTTTCTTT. Protein sequence: CASSISVGGTEAFF.